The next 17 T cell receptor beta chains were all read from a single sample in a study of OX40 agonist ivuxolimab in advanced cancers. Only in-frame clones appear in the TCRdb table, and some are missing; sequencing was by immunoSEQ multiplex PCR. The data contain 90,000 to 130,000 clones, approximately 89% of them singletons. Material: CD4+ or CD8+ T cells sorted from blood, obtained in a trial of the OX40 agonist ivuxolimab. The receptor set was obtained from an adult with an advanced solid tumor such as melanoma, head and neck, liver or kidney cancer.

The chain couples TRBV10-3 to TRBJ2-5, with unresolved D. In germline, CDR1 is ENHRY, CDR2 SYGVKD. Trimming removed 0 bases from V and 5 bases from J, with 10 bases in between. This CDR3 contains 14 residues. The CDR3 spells CAISESAFLETQYF. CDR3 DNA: TGTGCCATCAGTGAGTCTGCATTTCTGGAGACCCAGTACTTC.

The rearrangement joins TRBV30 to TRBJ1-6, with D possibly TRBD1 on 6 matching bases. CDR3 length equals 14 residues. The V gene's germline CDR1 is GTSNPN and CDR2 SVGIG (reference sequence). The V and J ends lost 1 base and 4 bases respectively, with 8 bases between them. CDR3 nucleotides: TGTGCCTGGAGTGCCCAGGGGTATAATTCACCCCTCCACTTT. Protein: CAWSAQGYNSPLHF.

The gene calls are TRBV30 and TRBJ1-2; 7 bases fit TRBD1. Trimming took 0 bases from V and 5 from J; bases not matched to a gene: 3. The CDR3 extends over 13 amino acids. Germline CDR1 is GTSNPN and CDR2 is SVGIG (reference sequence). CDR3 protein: CAWSVGRGYGYTF. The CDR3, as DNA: TGTGCCTGGAGTGTAGGCAGGGGGTATGGCTACACCTTC.

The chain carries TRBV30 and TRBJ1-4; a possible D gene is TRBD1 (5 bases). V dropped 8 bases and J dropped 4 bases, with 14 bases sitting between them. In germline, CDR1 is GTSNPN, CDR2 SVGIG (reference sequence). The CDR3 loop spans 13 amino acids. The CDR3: CAGKGQDNEKLFF. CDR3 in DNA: TGTGCCGGGAAGGGGCAGGATAATGAAAAACTGTTTTTT.

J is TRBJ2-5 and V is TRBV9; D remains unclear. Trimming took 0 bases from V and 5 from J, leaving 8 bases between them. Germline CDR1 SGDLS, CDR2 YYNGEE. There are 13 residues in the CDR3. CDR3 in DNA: TGTGCCAGCAGCGTAGCTGGTAGCGAGACCCAGTACTTC. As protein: CASSVAGSETQYF.

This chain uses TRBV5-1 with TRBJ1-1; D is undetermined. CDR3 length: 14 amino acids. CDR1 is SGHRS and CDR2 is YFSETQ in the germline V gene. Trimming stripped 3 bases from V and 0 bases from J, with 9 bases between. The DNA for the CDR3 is TGCGCCAGCAGCTCGCGGGCCTTGAACACTGAAGCTTTCTTT. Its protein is CASSSRALNTEAFF.

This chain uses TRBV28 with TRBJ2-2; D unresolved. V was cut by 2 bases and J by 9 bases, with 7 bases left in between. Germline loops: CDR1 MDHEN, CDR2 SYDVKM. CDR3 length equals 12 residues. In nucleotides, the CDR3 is TGTGCCAGCAGTTTAAACAGTAGGGAGCTGTTTTTT. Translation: CASSLNSRELFF. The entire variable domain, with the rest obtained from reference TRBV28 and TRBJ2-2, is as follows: DVKVTQSSRYLVKRTGEKVFLECVQDMDHENMFWYRQDPGLGLRLIYFSYDVKMKEKGDIPEGYSVSREKKERFSLILESASTNQTSMYLCASSLNSRELFFGEGSRLTVL.

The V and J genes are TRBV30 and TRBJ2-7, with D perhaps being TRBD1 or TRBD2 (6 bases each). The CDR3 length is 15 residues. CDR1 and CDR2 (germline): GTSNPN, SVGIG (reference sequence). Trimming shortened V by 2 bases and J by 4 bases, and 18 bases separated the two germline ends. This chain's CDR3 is CAWSREGGKGYEQYF. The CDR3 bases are TGTGCCTGGAGTAGAGAAGGGGGGAAGGGGTACGAGCAGTACTTC.

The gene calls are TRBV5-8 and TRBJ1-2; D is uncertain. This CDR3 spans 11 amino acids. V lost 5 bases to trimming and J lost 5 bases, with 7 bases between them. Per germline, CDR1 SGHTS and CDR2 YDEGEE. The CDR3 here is CASSRGYGYTF. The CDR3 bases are TGTGCCAGCAGTCGGGGTTATGGCTACACCTTC.

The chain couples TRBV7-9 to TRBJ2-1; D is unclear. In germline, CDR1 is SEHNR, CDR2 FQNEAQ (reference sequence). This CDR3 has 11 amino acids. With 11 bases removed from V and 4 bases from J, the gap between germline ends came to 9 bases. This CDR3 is CAPTVYNEQFF. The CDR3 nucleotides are TGTGCCCCTACGGTTTACAATGAGCAGTTCTTC.

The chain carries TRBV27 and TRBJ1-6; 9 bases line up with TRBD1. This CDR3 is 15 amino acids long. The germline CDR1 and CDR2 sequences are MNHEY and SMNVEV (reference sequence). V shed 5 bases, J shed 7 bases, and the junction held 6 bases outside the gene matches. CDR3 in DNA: TGTGCCAGCAGTCCGGGGACAGGGCCCAATTCACCCCTCCACTTT. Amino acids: CASSPGTGPNSPLHF.

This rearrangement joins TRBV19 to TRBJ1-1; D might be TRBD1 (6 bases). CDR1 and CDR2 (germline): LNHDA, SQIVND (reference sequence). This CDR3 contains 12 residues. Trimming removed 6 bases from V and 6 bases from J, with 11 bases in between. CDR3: CASSRQDAEAFF. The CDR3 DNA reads TGTGCCAGTAGCCGACAGGACGCTGAAGCTTTCTTT.

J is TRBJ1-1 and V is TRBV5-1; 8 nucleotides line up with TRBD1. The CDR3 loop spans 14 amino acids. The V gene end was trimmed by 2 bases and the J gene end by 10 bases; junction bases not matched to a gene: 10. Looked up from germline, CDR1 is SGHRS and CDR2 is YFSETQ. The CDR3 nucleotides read TGCGCCAGCAGCTTTGCGGGACAGGTTGGGGTAGCTTTCTTT. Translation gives CASSFAGQVGVAFF. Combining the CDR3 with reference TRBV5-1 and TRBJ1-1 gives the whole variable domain KAGVTQTPRYLIKTRGQQVTLSCSPISGHRSVSWYQQTPGQGLQFLFEYFSETQRNKGNFPGRFSGRQFSNSRSEMNVSTLELGDSALYLCASSFAGQVGVAFFGQGTRLTVV.

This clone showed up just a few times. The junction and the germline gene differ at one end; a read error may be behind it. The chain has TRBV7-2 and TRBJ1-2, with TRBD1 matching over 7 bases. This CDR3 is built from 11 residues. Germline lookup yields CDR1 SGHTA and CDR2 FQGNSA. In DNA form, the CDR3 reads TGTGCCAGCAGCTCTCTGGACAGGCCTCACTTC. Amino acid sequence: CASSSLDRPHF.

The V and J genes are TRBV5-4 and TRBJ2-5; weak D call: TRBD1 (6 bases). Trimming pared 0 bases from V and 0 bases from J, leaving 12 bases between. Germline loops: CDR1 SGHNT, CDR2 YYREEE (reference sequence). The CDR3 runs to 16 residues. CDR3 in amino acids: CASSLAAGADQETQYF. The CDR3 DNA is TGTGCCAGCAGCTTGGCCGCAGGGGCCGACCAAGAGACCCAGTACTTC.

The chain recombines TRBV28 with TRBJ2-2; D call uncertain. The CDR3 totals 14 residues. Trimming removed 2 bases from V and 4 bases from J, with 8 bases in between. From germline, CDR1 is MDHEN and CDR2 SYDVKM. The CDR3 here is CASSLMVSTGELFF. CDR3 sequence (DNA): TGTGCCAGCAGTTTAATGGTTAGCACCGGGGAGCTGTTTTTT.

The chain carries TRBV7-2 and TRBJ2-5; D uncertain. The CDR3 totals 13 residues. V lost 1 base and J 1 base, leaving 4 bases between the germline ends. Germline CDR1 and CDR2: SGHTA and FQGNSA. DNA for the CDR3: TGTGCCAGCAGCTTAGAAGCCCAAGAGACCCAGTACTTC. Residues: CASSLEAQETQYF.